This TCR beta chain was captured by sequencing in a study of cytomegalovirus exposure and HLA in healthy donors. Overall study results and limits: In a later analysis, V- and J-gene trimming of beta chains associated with a DCLRE1C missense variant, replicated independently. Within an earlier analysis, most TCR beta V segments proved productive either about 90% or about 30% of the time. Researchers reported in a later analysis that common viral pathogens appeared linked to several top clusters.

Details on this clone: Its antigen remains unidentified.

The CDR3 runs to 16 residues. Germline values: CDR1 ENHRY, CDR2 SYGVKD. V was clipped by 0 bases and J by 6 bases, with 15 bases between them. The PCR employed 60 Vbeta primers together with 13 Jbeta primers. In the original workflow: A later analysis tallied roughly 77 million unique TCR beta chains, about 11 million of them shared. Clones were sequenced by immunoSEQ multiplex PCR, and TCRdb holds only the in-frame ones, with some missing. That table supplies the V and J calls and clone size; D and trimming were determined from the DNA. The top ten clones hold roughly 2.5% of a sample with approximately 150,000 clones, just over 70% of them seen once.

The TCR was taken from a human donor in good health. This chain links TRBV10-3 with TRBJ1-5; maybe TRBD1 (5 bases). Sequencing was performed on PBMCs. Here the CDR3 reads CAISESGGAVSQPQHF. CDR3 bases: TGTGCCATCAGTGAGTCAGGAGGGGCGGTAAGTCAGCCCCAGCATTTT.